The sequence of this TCR beta chain was determined in a study of T cell responses to AZD1222 COVID-19 vaccine. In regard to this clone: Its cognate antigen is unknown.

Notes on the study in general: Reports say nearly half of spike-specific TCRs go after unmutated variant regions. Only after the peak T cell response were repertoires sampled.

This table comes from immunoSEQ multiplex PCR, and its TCRdb copy is limited to in-frame clones, with some not included. The table shows approximately 92,000 clones, with approximately 90% occurring only once. This CDR3 is 14 amino acids long. Germline assignment: CDR1 SNHLY and CDR2 FYNNEI. Trimming removed 4 bases at V and 8 bases at J, with 14 bases between. The starting material was peripheral blood, obtained on day 0 of AZD1222 vaccination. The chain combines TRBV2 with TRBJ1-4; no clear D. This TCR was sampled from an adult in good health. In DNA form, the CDR3 reads TGTGCCAGCAGTGGAAGCAGCGGGGTAGAAAAACTGTTTTTT. It yields the protein CASSGSSGVEKLFF.